The 28 T cell receptor beta chains below all came from one sample that was sequenced in a study of T cells in Graves' hyperthyroidism and ophthalmopathy. The investigators amplified TCR beta CDR3 regions from RNA transcripts. RT-PCR in the first round (using the HTBI primer set) targeted the TCR CDR3. Using its own MiXCR run on the multiplex PCR reads, TCRdb lists one record per CDR3 protein. The sample records around 500,000 distinct CDR3 sequences, 13% to 15% being singletons. The sequencing input was blood. These receptors came from a woman in her thirties or forties with Graves' hyperthyroidism.

A few counts support this clonotype. A much larger clone differs from this one at a single base, so this may be a read error. J is TRBJ1-5 and V is TRBV12-3 or TRBV12-4; the D gene is possibly TRBD1 (5 bases). The CDR3 is made up of 14 amino acids. CDR3 residues: CAISGGPTSQPQHF. In DNA form, the CDR3 reads TGTGCTATCAGCGGGGGACCCACGAGTCAGCCCCAGCATTTT.

The V call is TRBV2, the J call TRBJ2-7; unclear D gene. The CDR3 extends over 14 amino acids. In germline, CDR1 is SNHLY, CDR2 FYNNEI. V lost 4 bases, J lost 2 bases, and 12 bases lay in between. CDR3 sequence reads: CASSVWWGTYEQYF. The CDR3 nucleotides read TGTGCCAGCAGTGTTTGGTGGGGTACCTACGAGCAGTACTTC.

This clonotype was counted many times. The chain is built from TRBV11-2 and TRBJ2-1, with 12 bases lining up with TRBD2. V lost 5 bases, J lost 8 bases, and 7 bases stayed unmatched. CDR1 and CDR2 from the germline V gene are SGHAT and FQNNGV. The CDR3 spans 15 residues. DNA of the CDR3: TGTGCCAGCAGCCCCGGACTAGCGGGAAGCGATGAGCAGTTCTTC. It yields the protein CASSPGLAGSDEQFF.

This clonotype was counted ten times or more. The CDR3 here is CASSRPGRETQYF. CDR3 coding DNA: TGTGCCAGCTCAAGGCCAGGGCGGGAGACCCAGTACTTC. The chain joins TRBV12-3 or TRBV12-4 to TRBJ2-5, with D possibly being TRBD1 (5 bases). Trimming removed 8 bases from V and 5 bases from J, with 15 bases in between. The length of the CDR3 is 13 residues.

The genes are TRBV6-2 or TRBV6-3 and TRBJ2-1; no clear D. Germline loops: CDR1 MNHEY, CDR2 SVGEGT. With 2 bases removed from V and 3 bases from J, the gap between germline ends came to 20 bases. This CDR3 spans 18 amino acids. The CDR3 loop is CASSYPGLRGLLYNEQFF. CDR3 nucleotide sequence: TGTGCCAGCAGTTACCCAGGTCTAAGAGGATTGCTCTACAATGAGCAGTTCTTC.

This clonotype was counted at least ten times. The chain links TRBV5-1 to TRBJ1-4; 9 positions match TRBD1. This CDR3 comprises 15 residues. J was trimmed by 8 bases and V by 0 bases; bases with no gene match: 5. The germline CDR1 and CDR2 sequences are SGHRS and YFSETQ. The DNA for the CDR3 is TGCGCCAGCAGCTTGGAGGGACAGGGCTGGGAAAAACTGTTTTTT. Its protein is CASSLEGQGWEKLFF. The variable domain in full, completed from reference TRBV5-1 and TRBJ1-4, reads KAGVTQTPRYLIKTRGQQVTLSCSPISGHRSVSWYQQTPGQGLQFLFEYFSETQRNKGNFPGRFSGRQFSNSRSEMNVSTLELGDSALYLCASSLEGQGWEKLFFGSGTQLSVL.

This clonotype has more than one count but fewer than ten. The chain recombines TRBV20-1 with TRBJ2-7; D not resolved. The CDR3 contains 10 residues. Trimming removed 3 bases from V and 3 bases from J, with 3 bases in between. Germline-derived CDR1 and CDR2 are DFQATT and SNEGSKA (reference sequence). CDR3 coding DNA: TGCAGTGCTAGCAACTACGAGCAGTACTTC. Protein product: CSASNYEQYF.

This clonotype has ten or more counts. The CDR3 region is CSARVPAGGPVEQFF. CDR3 nucleotides: TGCAGTGCTAGAGTCCCAGCGGGAGGGCCGGTTGAGCAGTTCTTC. The chain employs TRBV20-1 and TRBJ2-1; 10 bases match TRBD2. CDR3 size: 15 residues. Germline trimming cut 1 base from V and 9 bases from J; bases unmatched to any gene: 9. Germline lookup yields CDR1 DFQATT and CDR2 SNEGSKA (reference sequence).

This clonotype was detected ten times or more. V is TRBV20-1 and J is TRBJ2-3; 11 nucleotides agree with TRBD2. The CDR3 loop spans 16 amino acids. With V trimmed by 1 base and J by 3 bases, 6 bases remained unmatched. Germline V gene lookup returns CDR1 DFQATT and CDR2 SNEGSKA (reference sequence). CDR3 loop: CSARAPGLADTDTQYF. In DNA form, the CDR3 reads TGCAGTGCTAGAGCCCCGGGACTAGCGGATACAGATACGCAGTATTTT.

Notes on this clonotype: Compared with germline, one end of the junction differs, possibly owing to a read error. The chain is built from TRBV13 and TRBJ2-3; perhaps TRBD2 as D (6 bases). Germline CDR1 is PRHDT and CDR2 is FYEKMQ (reference sequence). The length of the CDR3 is 15 residues. The CDR3 here is CAGSPRREITDTQYF. The CDR3 nucleotides are TGTGCCGGCAGCCCTAGGAGGGAGATCACAGATACGCAGTATTTT. Full variable domain (remainder filled in from reference TRBV13 and TRBJ2-3): AAGVIQSPRHLIKEKRETATLKCYPIPRHDTVYWYQQGPGQDPQFLISFYEKMQSDKGSIPDRFSAQQFSDYHSELNMSSLELGDSALYFCAGSPRREITDTQYFGPGTRLTVL.

This clonotype occurred a few times. The chain couples TRBV6-1 to TRBJ2-1; the match to TRBD2 covers 11 bases. Germline CDR1 is MNHNS and CDR2 is SASEGT. J gave up 8 bases and V 3 bases, and 9 bases lay outside the gene matches. CDR3 length: 16 amino acids. This CDR3 is CASSEVTSGRGYEQFF. DNA for the CDR3: TGTGCCAGCAGTGAGGTTACTAGCGGGAGAGGGTATGAGCAGTTCTTC.

In the case of this clonotype: Possible read error: a much larger clone is one base away. The V gene is TRBV6-2 or TRBV6-3, the J gene TRBJ2-5; the D gene is possibly TRBD1 (7 bases). The CDR3 has 14 residues. CDR1 and CDR2 from the germline V gene are MNHEY and SVGEGT. The V end lost 6 bases, the J end lost 3 bases, and 14 bases lay between the germline ends. CDR3 sequence reads: CASRATGEEETQYF. In DNA form, the CDR3 reads TGTGCCAGCAGAGCCACAGGGGAGGAAGAGACCCAGTACTTC.

The chain uses TRBV14 and TRBJ2-2, with D possibly TRBD1 on 5 matching bases. V dropped 4 bases and J dropped 5 bases, with 11 bases sitting between them. The CDR3 loop spans 14 amino acids. Germline lookup yields CDR1 SGHDN and CDR2 FVKESK. Written as DNA, the CDR3 is TGTGCCAGCAGCCCCCTTCCAGGGACCGGGGAGCTGTTTTTT. Amino acids: CASSPLPGTGELFF.

At least ten counts were recorded for this clonotype. The chain has TRBV28 and TRBJ2-3, with D unclear. This CDR3 comprises 14 residues. The ends were cut back, 6 bases at V and 5 bases at J, with 15 bases in the middle. The germline gives CDR1 MDHEN, CDR2 SYDVKM. Here the CDR3 DNA reads TGTGCCAGCAGAAATGACATAACCGGAGATACGCAGTATTTT. Translation gives CASRNDITGDTQYF.

In this sample, this clonotype turned up many times. The V gene is TRBV5-6, the J gene TRBJ2-5; D is unresolved. CDR1 is SGHDT, CDR2 YYEEEE, per germline. V lost 3 bases and J 1 base, leaving 10 bases between the germline ends. This CDR3 has 14 amino acids. CDR3: CASSSQALQETQYF. CDR3 bases: TGTGCCAGCAGCTCACAAGCCCTCCAAGAGACCCAGTACTTC.

This clonotype showed up just a few times. The V and J genes are TRBV7-6 and TRBJ2-2; D remains unclear. Germline CDR1 SGHVS, CDR2 FNYEAQ. Trimming removed 1 base from V and 7 bases from J, with 13 bases in between. The CDR3 totals 15 residues. CDR3 protein: CASSLDLPGYGELFF. CDR3 bases: TGTGCCAGCAGCTTAGACTTGCCTGGGTACGGGGAGCTGTTTTTT.

Many counts were recorded for this clonotype. The V gene is TRBV20-1, the J gene TRBJ1-1; D possibly corresponds to TRBD1 (6 bases). The CDR3 runs to 15 residues. With 1 base removed from V and 3 bases from J, the gap between germline ends came to 15 bases. Germline lookup yields CDR1 DFQATT and CDR2 SNEGSKA (reference sequence). In nucleotides, the CDR3 is TGCAGTGCTAGAGGTGGGGGCAGGGGACACACTGAAGCTTTCTTT. This gives the protein CSARGGGRGHTEAFF.

This sequence joins TRBV7-9 and TRBJ2-7, with TRBD2 matching over 9 bases. Germline trimming cut 0 bases from V and 4 bases from J; bases unmatched to any gene: 4. The CDR3 contains 15 residues. Looked up from germline, CDR1 is SEHNR and CDR2 is FQNEAQ (reference sequence). This chain's CDR3 is CASSLARGGGYEQYF. DNA for the CDR3: TGTGCCAGCAGCTTAGCGCGGGGGGGAGGTTACGAGCAGTACTTC.

The sample holds one count of this clonotype. The rearrangement joins TRBV19 to TRBJ1-5; tentatively, D is TRBD1 (5 bases). Germline V gene data show CDR1 as LNHDA and CDR2 as SQIVND (reference sequence). The CDR3 is 15 amino acids. With 3 bases removed from V and 1 base from J, the gap between germline ends came to 10 bases. The CDR3 DNA reads as TGTGCCAGTAGTATCGACAGCGGAAGCAATCAGCCCCAGCATTTT. It is translated as CASSIDSGSNQPQHF.

At least ten counts were recorded for this clonotype. The chain has TRBV2 and TRBJ2-3; 16 bases map to TRBD2. The CDR3 runs 17 residues. In germline, CDR1 is SNHLY, CDR2 FYNNEI. The V segment lost 5 bases and the J segment 2 bases; nucleotides outside the gene matches: 4. The CDR3: CASSPGLAGGTTDTQYF. Here the CDR3 DNA reads TGTGCCAGCAGTCCGGGACTAGCGGGAGGGACCACAGATACGCAGTATTTT.

This clonotype was found many times. V gene TRBV11-2 combines with J gene TRBJ2-3, with TRBD1 as a possible D gene (5 bases). The CDR3 covers 13 residues. V was trimmed by 3 bases and J by 4 bases, leaving 8 bases between them. Looked up from germline, CDR1 is SGHAT and CDR2 is FQNNGV. CDR3 coding DNA: TGTGCCAGCAGCTTGACCAGGGCAGATACGCAGTATTTT. Translating gives CASSLTRADTQYF.

The J gene is TRBJ2-6, the V gene TRBV28; D is undetermined. The V and J ends lost 8 bases and 0 bases respectively, with 14 bases between them. This CDR3 has 16 residues. Per the germline V gene, CDR1 is MDHEN and CDR2 is SYDVKM. CDR3 coding DNA: TGTGCCAGCCAAATCCCGGCGGCCTCTGGGGCCAACGTCCTGACTTTC. It encodes CASQIPAASGANVLTF.

This clonotype was detected only a few times. The rearrangement joins TRBV20-1 to TRBJ1-3, with D possibly being TRBD1 (6 bases). Germline loops: CDR1 DFQATT, CDR2 SNEGSKA (reference sequence). The CDR3 has 13 residues. V was pared by 5 bases and J by 2 bases, with 10 bases between. The CDR3 region is CSAGTTPGNTIYF. In nucleotides, the CDR3 is TGCAGTGCTGGGACAACACCTGGAAACACCATATATTTT.

This rearrangement joins TRBV5-1 to TRBJ2-7, with 7 bases identical to TRBD1. Unmatched junction bases numbered 6, after V lost 1 base and J lost 5 bases. Germline values: CDR1 SGHRS, CDR2 YFSETQ. CDR3 size: 14 residues. The CDR3 DNA sequence: TGCGCCAGCAGCTTGATGACAGGGAGCCACGAGCAGTACTTC. Translating it yields CASSLMTGSHEQYF.

V usage is TRBV5-1 and J usage is TRBJ2-2, with 8 bases lining up with TRBD2. Looked up from germline, CDR1 is SGHRS and CDR2 is YFSETQ. Unmatched junction bases numbered 6, after V lost 0 bases and J lost 5 bases. The CDR3 covers 16 residues. The CDR3 reads CASSLGLAPSTGELFF. The CDR3 bases are TGCGCCAGCAGCTTGGGACTAGCGCCGTCGACCGGGGAGCTGTTTTTT.

J is TRBJ1-6 and V is TRBV28, with D perhaps TRBD1 (6 bases). CDR1 is MDHEN and CDR2 is SYDVKM in the germline V gene. Trimming removed 6 bases at V and 10 bases at J, with 16 bases between. This CDR3 spans 14 amino acids. Here the CDR3 DNA reads TGTGCCAGCAGCTCCTCTACAGGGTTCTCACCCCTCCACTTT. Encoded protein: CASSSSTGFSPLHF.

This clonotype was counted many times. V gene TRBV3-1 combines with J gene TRBJ2-1, with D unresolved. From germline, CDR1 is LGHDT and CDR2 YNNKEL (reference sequence). This CDR3 is built from 12 residues. Trimming pared 0 bases from V and 6 bases from J, leaving 3 bases between. The CDR3 region has the DNA TGTGCCAGCAGCCAAGATCCCAATGAGCAGTTCTTC. Translation: CASSQDPNEQFF.

This clonotype was seen just once. V and J are TRBV29-1 and TRBJ2-1, with 7 nucleotides matching TRBD2. Per germline, CDR1 SQVTM and CDR2 ANQGSEA. This CDR3 comprises 14 residues. V was clipped by 0 bases and J by 7 bases; unmatched bases: 6. The CDR3, as DNA: TGCAGCGTTGAAGATGTCGGCGGGAGTAATGAGCAGTTCTTC. Translating gives CSVEDVGGSNEQFF.